This T cell receptor (beta chain) was identified during a study of control samples from healthy donors and cancer patients. The V end lost 4 bases, the J end lost 5 bases, and 12 bases lay between the germline ends. The CDR3 contains 13 residues. In germline, CDR1 is MNHEY, CDR2 SMNVEV (reference sequence). Libraries were prepared by immunoSEQ multiplex PCR; TCRdb keeps only in-frame clonotypes and omits some of them. The table includes roughly 130,000 clones, roughly 95% detected once. The sequenced sample consisted of blood. The receptor was isolated from a man aged 30 to 45 in good health. This chain connects TRBV27 to TRBJ2-7; D is possibly TRBD1 (6 bases). The CDR3 reads CASSSNRAHEQYF. The CDR3 DNA sequence: TGTGCCAGCAGTTCCAACAGGGCCCACGAGCAGTACTTC.